This TCR beta chain was documented in a study of Graves' ophthalmopathy and Graves' hyperthyroidism. The study amplified TCR beta CDR3 regions using RNA transcripts. The workflow started with a first-round RT-PCR run with HTBI primers and then moved on to a second-round multiplex PCR. TCRdb processed the multiplex PCR reads anew with MiXCR; each CDR3 protein has one entry. The sample contains 450,000 to 600,000 distinct CDR3 sequences, about two fifths of which appear only once. As concerns this clonotype: The CDR3 does not close with the conserved phenylalanine or tryptophan, likely indicating a read error.

Other autoimmune diseases, uncontrolled infections, pregnancy or lactation ruled patients out of participation. Losses at the gene ends were 1 base for V and 4 bases for J; bases not matched to a gene: 6. Per the germline V gene, CDR1 is SGHTA and CDR2 is FQGTGA. CDR3 length: 18 residues. This chain connects TRBV7-3 to TRBJ2-2, with TRBD2 identical over 13 bases. The source is an adult man with Graves' hyperthyroidism. Sequencing used peripheral blood or thyroid tissue (not recorded which). This chain's CDR3 is CASSLRRLAGGFTGELFS. The CDR3 nucleotides are TGTGCCAGCAGCTTAAGGCGACTAGCGGGAGGCTTCACCGGGGAGCTGTTTTCT.